This T cell receptor beta chain originates from a study of regulatory T cells in long-lasting Graves disease. Across the study: For under 3 months, newly diagnosed Graves' patients had been taking antithyroid drugs. Overall study findings and caveats: The study found lower TCR diversity in persistent Graves' patients than in newly diagnosed ones.

The sample's time point: newly diagnosed GD, antithyroid drugs for less than 3 months. Extracted PBMC RNA gave rise to the TCR library. This clonotype has ten or more counts. The antigen is unknown. Library construction for TCR beta used iRepertoire HTBI primers and Arm-PCR of CDR3 regions. MiXCR, run by TCRdb on the multiplex PCR reads, gives a single entry per CDR3 protein. The profile shows roughly 220,000 distinct CDR3 sequences, around 20% of them singletons. Trimming removed 7 bases at V and 2 bases at J, with 13 bases between. This CDR3 has 14 amino acids. The V and J genes are TRBV12-3 or TRBV12-4 and TRBJ2-3, with TRBD1 as a possible D gene (5 bases). The clonotype originates from a female donor with Graves disease. The specimen was peripheral blood mononuclear cells (PBMCs), collected at new diagnosis, from a patient treated with antithyroid drugs. The CDR3 here is CASTRDSNTDTQYF. The CDR3 nucleotides read TGTGCCAGCACGCGAGACAGCAACACAGATACGCAGTATTTT.